This TCR beta chain was sequenced for a study of T cells in Graves' hyperthyroidism and ophthalmopathy. Study-wide points: Blood held most thyroid clonotypes expanded above 0.001 frequency. A 13 V-J signature model discriminated ophthalmopathy versus stable hyperthyroidism.

What was amplified from RNA transcripts were TCR beta CDR3 regions. HTBI primers were the set used in a first-round RT-PCR of the TCR CDR3. Each CDR3 protein gets one entry after TCRdb re-called the multiplex PCR reads with MiXCR. The sample has about 380,000 distinct CDR3 sequences, approximately 15% seen once. The CDR3 sequence is 15 residues long. V dropped 10 bases and J dropped 5 bases, with 22 bases sitting between them. Details on this clonotype: Its antigen is unidentified.

The TCR comes from a woman aged 60-75 years with Graves' hyperthyroidism. This chain uses TRBV12-3 or TRBV12-4 with TRBJ2-3, with D maybe TRBD1 (6 bases). Sequencing used blood. Here the CDR3 reads CATKRSTGTGDTQYF. As DNA, the CDR3 is TGTGCCACCAAAAGATCAACAGGGACGGGAGATACGCAGTATTTT.